This T cell receptor beta chain was observed in a study of response to subunit inactivated influenza vaccine. TCRdb re-analysed the RT-PCR reads in MiXCR, keeping a single row per CDR3 protein. Found here are approximately 700,000 distinct CDR3 sequences, 15% to 18% of them singletons; the top ten hold around 10%. The CDR3 is 14 residues long. V trimming: 5 bases; J trimming: 5 bases; junction bases outside the gene matches: 5. Germline CDR1 is MNHEY and CDR2 is SVGAGI. The sequence was collected from a man between 45 and 60 years old who received an inactivated influenza vaccine. This material consisted of PBMCs from blood, taken roughly 12 days after vaccination. The genes are TRBV6-5 and TRBJ2-7; 11 bases map to TRBD2. Here the CDR3 reads CASSTSGSGDEQYF. In DNA, the CDR3 is TGTGCCAGCAGTACTAGCGGGAGTGGCGACGAGCAGTACTTC.